Listed below are T cell receptor beta chains from one sample, sequenced in a study of T cell repertoires in cytomegalovirus infection. These TCRs are of unknown antigen specificity. TCRdb used MiXCR to reprocess the reads, holding one entry per CDR3 protein. The table lists hundreds of thousands of distinct CDR3 sequences, 31% of them singletons, with more than 12% in the top ten. Material: cultured CD8+ T cells from PBMCs, obtained from culture after CMV antigen stimulation. Receptor source: a human donor in good health (CMV status not recorded). Some clones in this sample may be carry-over from other donors' samples. Each CDR3 is given with its conserved first and last residue. A D gene is named only where the DNA matches it firmly. Size tells how often a clone was seen (once, few, many) or the class of an expanded clone, and some rows leave it out.

>TRBD2|TRBV14|-|TRBJ2-1
CASSQFAGGYEQFF
TGTGCCAGCAGCCAGTTTGCGGGGGGTTATGAGCAGTTCTTC
>-|TRBV7-2|many|TRBJ1-3
CASSLYPPGDAGNTIYF
TGTGCCAGCAGCTTATACCCGCCCGGGGATGCGGGAAACACCATATATTTT
>-|TRBV7-9|few|TRBJ2-3
CASIKGTRTDTQYF
TGTGCCAGCATAAAGGGAACACGCACAGATACGCAGTATTTT
>-|TRBV29-1|-|TRBJ1-1
CSVEVRENTEAFF
TGCAGCGTTGAAGTTCGGGAGAACACTGAAGCTTTCTTT
>TRBD1|TRBV6-2/TRBV6-3|few|TRBJ2-5
CATRRRQGPYQETQYF
TGTGCCACCAGGAGAAGACAGGGGCCCTACCAAGAGACCCAGTACTTC
>-|TRBV4-3|-|TRBJ1-1
CASSDAGTLNTEAFF
TGCGCCAGCAGCGACGCCGGGACACTGAACACTGAAGCTTTCTTT
>TRBD2|TRBV15|-|TRBJ2-1
CVTSQGDLRPGGRYNEQFF
TGTGTCACCAGTCAAGGTGACCTACGGCCGGGGGGGCGCTACAATGAGCAGTTCTTC
>-|TRBV5-1|-|TRBJ2-1
CASSLARGIVHEQFF
TGCGCCAGCAGCTTGGCACGGGGAATAGTCCATGAGCAGTTCTTC
>TRBD1|TRBV9|-|TRBJ2-7
CASSASGTATYEQYF
TGTGCCAGCAGCGCTTCCGGGACAGCGACCTACGAGCAGTACTTC
>-|TRBV7-9|-|TRBJ1-5
CASSSDGGNQPQHF
TGTGCCAGCAGCTCCGACGGAGGCAATCAGCCCCAGCATTTT
>TRBD2|TRBV15|-|TRBJ2-3
CATSSPGLAGADTQYF
TGTGCCACCAGCAGCCCAGGACTAGCGGGGGCAGATACGCAGTATTTT
>TRBD2|TRBV6-2/TRBV6-3|-|TRBJ2-1
CASNSGGVDEQFF
TGTGCCAGCAATAGCGGGGGGGTGGATGAGCAGTTCTTC
>-|TRBV15|-|TRBJ2-1
CATSRDLGGGRNEQFF
TGTGCCACCAGCAGAGATTTAGGGGGGGGCCGGAATGAGCAGTTCTTC
>TRBD1|TRBV20-1|few|TRBJ1-5
CSASNSGGGEPQHF
TGCAGTGCTAGTAATTCAGGGGGCGGGGAGCCCCAGCATTTT
>TRBD1|TRBV7-6|-|TRBJ1-2
CASSQTGGYGYTF
TGTGCCAGCAGCCAGACAGGGGGCTATGGCTACACCTTC
>TRBD2|TRBV2|many|TRBJ2-1
CASRGLAGSYNEQFF
TGTGCCAGCAGGGGACTAGCGGGCTCCTACAATGAGCAGTTCTTC
>-|TRBV7-9|-|TRBJ1-3
CASSLGPRVSGNTIYF
TGTGCCAGCAGCTTAGGCCCTAGGGTCTCTGGAAACACCATATATTTT
>TRBD1|TRBV4-3|-|TRBJ2-1
CASSQSQGTGRGNEQFF
TGCGCCAGCAGCCAATCCCAAGGGACAGGTCGGGGCAATGAGCAGTTCTTC
>-|TRBV7-9|few|TRBJ1-1
CASSLVREEAFF
TGTGCCAGCAGCTTAGTAAGGGAAGAGGCTTTCTTT
>-|TRBV29-1|-|TRBJ2-3
CSVYTGRTDTQYF
TGCAGCGTTTATACAGGGCGCACAGATACGCAGTATTTT
>-|TRBV27|-|TRBJ1-6
CASSPEGGRISPLHF
TGTGCCAGCAGTCCGGAAGGGGGGCGTATTTCACCCCTCCACTTT
>-|TRBV12-3/TRBV12-4|many|TRBJ1-1
CASSDGTLENTEAFF
TGTGCCAGCAGTGACGGGACATTAGAGAACACTGAAGCTTTCTTT
>-|TRBV7-8|many|TRBJ1-5
CASSSLPGGYSNQPQHF
TGTGCCAGCAGCTCATTACCAGGAGGATATAGCAATCAGCCCCAGCATTTT
>-|TRBV7-9|once|TRBJ2-2
CASSLPQGPLLTGELFF
TGTGCCAGCAGCTTACCTCAGGGTCCTCTCCTCACCGGGGAGCTGTTTTTT
>TRBD1|TRBV24-1|-|TRBJ2-7
CATSDLSTGKSSYEQYF
TGTGCCACCAGTGATTTGTCGACAGGGAAGAGCTCCTACGAGCAGTACTTC